One sample yielded the 3 T cell receptor beta chains listed below, sequenced in a study of CD8+ T cells in alopecia areata. After isolation, RNA underwent reverse transcription to generate cDNA as the sequencing template. Sequencing was performed with immunoSEQ multiplex PCR; in TCRdb, only in-frame clones are kept and a portion is missing. The sample holds some 150,000 clones; around 50% are singletons and the top ten take approximately 19%. Specimen: CD8+ T cells sorted from blood, collected at week 0. These receptors originate from a human donor with alopecia areata.

This clone was found a few times. This sequence joins TRBV6-5 and TRBJ1-2, with D possibly matching TRBD1 (5 bases). In germline, CDR1 is MNHEY, CDR2 SVGAGI. V was shortened by 5 bases and J by 7 bases, with 14 bases between the two germline ends. The CDR3 runs 13 residues. The CDR3 DNA is TGTGCCAGCAGTGACACAAGCGGGGCTGGCTACACCTTC. Translated, it gives CASSDTSGAGYTF.

V is TRBV5-4 and J is TRBJ2-2; D possibly corresponds to TRBD2 (5 bases). The germline V and J ends were trimmed by 6 bases and 3 bases, with 6 bases remaining between them. The CDR3 runs to 12 residues. Germline V gives CDR1 SGHNT, CDR2 YYREEE (reference sequence). CDR3 nucleotides: TGTGCCAGCACCGGGGACACCGGGGAGCTGTTTTTT. It codes for CASTGDTGELFF.

V and J are TRBV30 and TRBJ2-7; perhaps TRBD1 as D (5 bases). The germline CDR1 and CDR2 sequences are GTSNPN and SVGIG (reference sequence). This CDR3 region has 15 residues. The V end was cut by 2 bases, the J end by 1 base, with 15 bases between. CDR3 nucleotides: TGTGCCTGGAGTATCTCACTTCAGGGTTCCTACGAGCAGTACTTC. Its translation: CAWSISLQGSYEQYF.